A selection of T cell receptor beta chains follows, all from one sample in a study of T cell repertoires in cytomegalovirus infection. TCRdb re-analysed the reads in MiXCR, keeping a single row per CDR3 protein. The sample yields 55,000 to 85,000 distinct CDR3 sequences, 20% to 25% seen once. Their recognized antigens are unknown. This specimen consisted of CD8+ T cells from cultured PBMCs, obtained from culture after CMV antigen stimulation. Receptors originate from a human donor in good health (CMV status not recorded). Some clones in this sample may be carry-over from other donors' samples. Each CDR3 is given with its conserved first and last residue. The order of the fields is V gene, D gene, clone size, J gene, CDR3 protein, CDR3 DNA. A D gene is named only where the DNA matches it firmly. Size is stated for part of the rows, as once, few or many counts, or as a class when the clone is expanded.

v_call: TRBV6-1
d_call: .
clone_size: few
j_call: TRBJ2-6
cdr3_aa: CASSRSSGANVLTF
cdr3_nt: TGTGCCAGCAGCAGGAGCTCTGGGGCCAACGTCCTGACTTTC

v_call: TRBV4-1
d_call: .
clone_size: few
j_call: TRBJ1-2
cdr3_aa: CASSQGTNGNYGYTF
cdr3_nt: TGCGCCAGCAGCCAAGGGACAAATGGGAACTATGGCTACACCTTC

v_call: TRBV4-2
d_call: TRBD1
clone_size: .
j_call: TRBJ1-4
cdr3_aa: CASSQGAGTVNEKLFF
cdr3_nt: TGTGCCAGCAGCCAAGGCGCCGGGACAGTTAATGAAAAACTGTTTTTT

v_call: TRBV7-6
d_call: .
clone_size: .
j_call: TRBJ2-7
cdr3_aa: CASSPPAGAEQYF
cdr3_nt: TGTGCCAGCAGCCCCCCAGCCGGGGCGGAACAGTACTTC

v_call: TRBV7-2
d_call: .
clone_size: few
j_call: TRBJ1-5
cdr3_aa: CASSPEGNQPQHF
cdr3_nt: TGTGCCAGCAGCCCGGAGGGCAATCAGCCCCAGCATTTT

v_call: TRBV19
d_call: .
clone_size: .
j_call: TRBJ1-4
cdr3_aa: CASRGHFSANEKLFF
cdr3_nt: TGTGCCAGTAGGGGACACTTCTCGGCTAATGAAAAACTGTTTTTT

v_call: TRBV7-6
d_call: .
clone_size: .
j_call: TRBJ2-5
cdr3_aa: CASSKGVVQETQYF
cdr3_nt: TGTGCCAGCAGCAAAGGAGTAGTCCAAGAGACCCAGTACTTC

v_call: TRBV7-8
d_call: TRBD2
clone_size: .
j_call: TRBJ2-1
cdr3_aa: CASSFPGLAGASSYNEQFF
cdr3_nt: TGTGCCAGCAGCTTCCCGGGACTAGCGGGGGCCAGCTCCTACAATGAGCAGTTCTTC

v_call: TRBV9
d_call: .
clone_size: .
j_call: TRBJ2-3
cdr3_aa: CASSVYRDPRTDTQYF
cdr3_nt: TGTGCCAGCAGCGTTTACCGGGATCCCCGCACAGATACGCAGTATTTT

v_call: TRBV12-3/TRBV12-4
d_call: .
clone_size: few
j_call: TRBJ1-1
cdr3_aa: CASSLQGYTEAFF
cdr3_nt: TGTGCCAGCAGTTTACAGGGATACACTGAAGCTTTCTTT

v_call: TRBV7-9
d_call: .
clone_size: few
j_call: TRBJ1-5
cdr3_aa: CASSLNRPLSNQPQHF
cdr3_nt: TGTGCCAGCAGCTTAAACAGACCATTAAGCAATCAGCCCCAGCATTTT

v_call: TRBV7-6
d_call: .
clone_size: few
j_call: TRBJ1-2
cdr3_aa: CASSSAGEYGYTF
cdr3_nt: TGTGCCAGCAGCTCTGCAGGAGAGTATGGCTACACCTTC

v_call: TRBV15
d_call: .
clone_size: .
j_call: TRBJ2-2
cdr3_aa: CAITYRATGELFF
cdr3_nt: TGTGCCATTACTTACAGGGCCACCGGGGAGCTGTTTTTT

v_call: TRBV12-3/TRBV12-4
d_call: .
clone_size: few
j_call: TRBJ1-1
cdr3_aa: CASSSQGANTEAFF
cdr3_nt: TGTGCCAGCAGTTCCCAGGGTGCGAACACTGAAGCTTTCTTT

v_call: TRBV6-2/TRBV6-3
d_call: .
clone_size: .
j_call: TRBJ2-3
cdr3_aa: CASSYWGGADTQYF
cdr3_nt: TGTGCCAGCAGTTACTGGGGTGGAGCAGATACGCAGTATTTT

v_call: TRBV30
d_call: .
clone_size: .
j_call: TRBJ2-7
cdr3_aa: CAWSIRGGKWIYEQYF
cdr3_nt: TGTGCCTGGAGCATAAGGGGGGGGAAGTGGATCTACGAGCAGTACTTC

v_call: TRBV10-3
d_call: .
clone_size: many
j_call: TRBJ2-6
cdr3_aa: CAIRPGPGANVLTF
cdr3_nt: TGTGCCATCAGGCCGGGCCCTGGGGCCAACGTCCTGACTTTC

v_call: TRBV10-3
d_call: TRBD1
clone_size: .
j_call: TRBJ2-5
cdr3_aa: CAITGQEEETQYF
cdr3_nt: TGTGCCATCACAGGACAGGAGGAAGAGACCCAGTACTTC

v_call: TRBV25-1
d_call: .
clone_size: .
j_call: TRBJ2-5
cdr3_aa: CASSAWRETQYF
cdr3_nt: TGTGCCAGCAGTGCGTGGAGAGAGACCCAGTACTTC

v_call: TRBV7-2
d_call: TRBD1
clone_size: .
j_call: TRBJ2-3
cdr3_aa: CASSPLLRDRGRDTQYF
cdr3_nt: TGTGCCAGCAGCCCACTCCTCCGGGACAGGGGGCGCGATACGCAGTATTTT

v_call: TRBV7-2
d_call: TRBD2
clone_size: .
j_call: TRBJ2-5
cdr3_aa: CASSFGSGGPSGTQYF
cdr3_nt: TGTGCCAGCAGCTTCGGTAGCGGGGGGCCCTCGGGAACCCAGTACTTC

v_call: TRBV27
d_call: .
clone_size: .
j_call: TRBJ1-4
cdr3_aa: CASSATGIGEKLFF
cdr3_nt: TGTGCCAGCAGCGCAACAGGGATTGGTGAAAAACTGTTTTTT

v_call: TRBV7-2
d_call: .
clone_size: .
j_call: TRBJ1-5
cdr3_aa: CASSLGRGSNQPQHF
cdr3_nt: TGTGCCAGCAGCCTCGGCAGGGGCAGCAATCAGCCCCAGCATTTT

v_call: TRBV5-6
d_call: TRBD1
clone_size: .
j_call: TRBJ2-1
cdr3_aa: CASSLYRGNVDEQFF
cdr3_nt: TGTGCCAGCAGCTTGTACAGGGGCAATGTTGATGAGCAGTTCTTC

v_call: TRBV4-1
d_call: .
clone_size: few
j_call: TRBJ1-2
cdr3_aa: CASSQDIVELDSYGYTF
cdr3_nt: TGCGCCAGCAGCCAAGATATAGTAGAACTGGACAGCTATGGCTACACCTTC

v_call: TRBV4-1
d_call: .
clone_size: .
j_call: TRBJ2-7
cdr3_aa: CASSPGTGRYEQYF
cdr3_nt: TGCGCCAGCAGTCCCGGGACGGGGCGGTACGAGCAGTACTTC

v_call: TRBV4-3
d_call: .
clone_size: .
j_call: TRBJ1-5
cdr3_aa: CASSQGSGAYSNQPQHF
cdr3_nt: TGCGCCAGCAGCCAGGGTTCAGGGGCCTATAGCAATCAGCCCCAGCATTTT

v_call: TRBV6-2/TRBV6-3
d_call: .
clone_size: few
j_call: TRBJ1-5
cdr3_aa: CASSLGRGGNQPQHF
cdr3_nt: TGTGCCAGCAGTTTAGGACGCGGAGGCAATCAGCCCCAGCATTTT

v_call: TRBV27
d_call: .
clone_size: few
j_call: TRBJ1-6
cdr3_aa: CASSLSIWKRPSNNSPLHF
cdr3_nt: TGTGCCAGCAGTTTATCGATTTGGAAGAGGCCCTCCAATAATTCACCCCTCCACTTT

v_call: TRBV12-3/TRBV12-4
d_call: .
clone_size: few
j_call: TRBJ1-1
cdr3_aa: CASSYGGLEAFF
cdr3_nt: TGTGCCAGCAGCTACGGGGGCCTTGAAGCTTTCTTT

v_call: TRBV7-9
d_call: .
clone_size: few
j_call: TRBJ2-5
cdr3_aa: CASSDDQTKETQYF
cdr3_nt: TGTGCCAGCAGCGACGACCAGACCAAAGAGACCCAGTACTTC

v_call: TRBV28
d_call: .
clone_size: few
j_call: TRBJ2-1
cdr3_aa: CASSIPGFPTEQFF
cdr3_nt: TGTGCCAGCAGCATTCCGGGATTCCCCACTGAGCAGTTCTTC

v_call: TRBV13
d_call: TRBD1
clone_size: .
j_call: TRBJ2-3
cdr3_aa: CASSLDGTASTDTQYF
cdr3_nt: TGTGCCAGCAGCTTAGACGGGACAGCTAGCACAGATACGCAGTATTTT

v_call: TRBV7-8
d_call: .
clone_size: .
j_call: TRBJ1-5
cdr3_aa: CASSGGPRQHF
cdr3_nt: TGTGCCAGCAGCGGGGGTCCACGCCAGCATTTT